This T cell receptor (beta chain) was sequenced during a study of prognosis after radiotherapy for stage I lung cancer. Genomic DNA yielded TCR beta CDR3, amplified by two-round multiplex PCR. Each TRBV and TRBJ gene had its own primer in the first PCR round. MiXCR, run by TCRdb on the multiplex PCR reads, gives a single entry per CDR3 protein. The sample holds fewer than 50,000 distinct CDR3 sequences, around a quarter seen once. The CDR3 loop spans 18 amino acids. Germline loops: CDR1 SGHKS, CDR2 YYEKEE (reference sequence). The junction had 15 bases not matched to a gene; V was cut back by 4 bases and J by 0 bases.

The J gene is TRBJ1-1, the V gene TRBV5-5; 7 nucleotides line up with TRBD1. This clonotype was obtained from a donor aged 50 or older with non-small cell lung cancer. The sample was PBMCs, taken before or after stereotactic body radiation therapy (not recorded which). The CDR3 DNA reads as TGTGCCAGCAGCCCCCAAGGGAGGGGGCGGCGCATGAACACTGAAGCTTTCTTT. It specifies CASSPQGRGRRMNTEAFF. Based on the CDR3 plus reference TRBV5-5 and TRBJ1-1, the full variable domain is DAGVTQSPTHLIKTRGQQVTLRCSPISGHKSVSWYQQVLGQGPQFIFQYYEKEERGRGNFPDRFSARQFPNYSSELNVNALLLGDSALYLCASSPQGRGRRMNTEAFFGQGTRLTVV.